This is a list of T cell receptor beta chains from one sample in a study of cytomegalovirus exposure and HLA in healthy donors. TCRdb keeps only in-frame clones here, not all; method: immunoSEQ multiplex PCR. The table records 150,000 to 200,000 clones, around 81% of them present only once. Input material: PBMCs. All receptors come from a young man in good health and CMV-seronegative. CDR3s leave out the opening cysteine and the closing phenylalanine or tryptophan. Each record gives: V gene, J gene, CDR3 protein.

V: TRBV21-1; J: TRBJ2-7; CDR3: ASSASRSPAYEQY
V: TRBV4-2; J: TRBJ2-2; CDR3: ASSQGVGGELF
V: TRBV18; J: TRBJ2-7; CDR3: ASSLTPYEQY
V: TRBV6-6; J: TRBJ1-4; CDR3: ASSPSGQFYEKLF
V: TRBV11-2; J: TRBJ1-2; CDR3: ALPGGTGGKDFGGYT
V: TRBV7-6; J: TRBJ2-5; CDR3: ASSRHGRSLVTETQY
V: TRBV2; J: TRBJ1-2; CDR3: ASSQGQGWYGYT
V: TRBV9; J: TRBJ2-1; CDR3: ASSMKPPLLAGKSDEQF
V: TRBV4-1; J: TRBJ2-7; CDR3: ASSPQWRGPYEQY
V: TRBV4-1; J: TRBJ2-2; CDR3: ASSRSGTILAGELF
V: TRBV6-6; J: TRBJ1-5; CDR3: ASSYYPRDSYQPQH
V: TRBV7-2; J: TRBJ1-2; CDR3: ASSLGTGYGYT
V: TRBV18; J: TRBJ2-3; CDR3: ASSPPGARGLAGTDTQY
V: TRBV19; J: TRBJ2-7; CDR3: ASSINTNAHEQY
V: TRBV27; J: TRBJ2-3; CDR3: ASSLMASGSTDTQY
V: TRBV28; J: TRBJ1-2; CDR3: ASSYPPGSYGYT
V: TRBV7-9; J: TRBJ2-6; CDR3: ASSLKGGQVTSGANVLT
V: TRBV19; J: TRBJ1-1; CDR3: ASSIRTGVRTEAF
V: TRBV4-3; J: TRBJ2-7; CDR3: ASSQRTGTTYERY
V: TRBV11-2; J: TRBJ1-2; CDR3: ASSPIRDRGNYGYT
V: TRBV7-6; J: TRBJ1-3; CDR3: ASSSQGAIDTIY
V: TRBV19; J: TRBJ1-5; CDR3: ASNNPGRTEYSNQPQH
V: TRBV7-3; J: TRBJ2-2; CDR3: ASSSGLAGRTGELF
V: TRBV4-2; J: TRBJ2-1; CDR3: ASSQGWDLQF
V: TRBV20-1; J: TRBJ2-5; CDR3: SARARETQY
V: TRBV9; J: TRBJ2-1; CDR3: ASSATGGYNEQF
V: TRBV1; J: TRBJ2-2; CDR3: TSSHYAGENTGELF
V: TRBV7-2; J: TRBJ1-2; CDR3: ASSTEGGGVVYYGYT
V: TRBV30; J: TRBJ2-1; CDR3: AWTNYNEQF
V: TRBV4-3; J: TRBJ2-1; CDR3: ASSQAGSGGINEQF
V: TRBV5-1; J: TRBJ2-1; CDR3: ASSVTPGLPGDEQF
V: TRBV7-9; J: TRBJ1-5; CDR3: ASSSSGFGNQPQH
V: TRBV18; J: TRBJ1-1; CDR3: ASSPRDIKNSEAF
V: TRBV7-9; J: TRBJ1-3; CDR3: AGGGGGGNTIY
V: TRBV9; J: TRBJ2-2; CDR3: ASSRGVGGAQELF
V: TRBV28; J: TRBJ2-7; CDR3: ASSGGTDYEQY
V: TRBV11-3; J: TRBJ2-5; CDR3: ASSQGARETQY
V: TRBV7-8; J: TRBJ2-7; CDR3: ASSLSRGSLDEQY
V: TRBV12-5; J: TRBJ2-7; CDR3: ASGLTYVYEQY
V: TRBV7-8; J: TRBJ1-4; CDR3: ASNLWGTSDEKLF
V: TRBV30; J: TRBJ2-6; CDR3: AGDRVGANVLT
V: TRBV2; J: TRBJ2-7; CDR3: ASKQTLLYEQY
V: TRBV6-5; J: TRBJ2-7; CDR3: ASSYARAGTYEQY
V: TRBV7-8; J: TRBJ1-1; CDR3: ASIPLTTVSTEAF
V: TRBV5-1; J: TRBJ2-3; CDR3: ASSAGLAGLDTQY
V: TRBV5-4; J: TRBJ2-1; CDR3: ASSLGKTVEQF